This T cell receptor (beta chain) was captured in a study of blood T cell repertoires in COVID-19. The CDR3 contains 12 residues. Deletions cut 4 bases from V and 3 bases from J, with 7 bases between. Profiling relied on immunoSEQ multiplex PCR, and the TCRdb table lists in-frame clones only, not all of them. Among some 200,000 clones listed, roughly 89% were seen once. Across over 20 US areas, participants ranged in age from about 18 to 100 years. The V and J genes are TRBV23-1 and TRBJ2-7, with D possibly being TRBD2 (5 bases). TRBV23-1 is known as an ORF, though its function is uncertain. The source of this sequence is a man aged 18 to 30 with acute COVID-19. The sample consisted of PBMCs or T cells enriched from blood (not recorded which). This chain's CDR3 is CASSLGLYEQYF. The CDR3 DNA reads TGCGCCAGCAGTCTAGGACTCTACGAGCAGTACTTC.